Below are 20 T cell receptor beta chains sequenced from a single sample in a study of cytomegalovirus exposure and HLA in healthy donors. In the PCR, 60 Vbeta and 13 Jbeta primers were used. The assay was immunoSEQ multiplex PCR, and TCRdb's table has in-frame clones only and misses some. The sample carries about 190,000 clones, roughly 80% recorded once. Sequenced: PBMCs. All receptors come from a woman aged 30 to 39 in good health and CMV-seropositive.

This chain joins TRBV28 and TRBJ1-5; tentative D call: TRBD1 (5 bases). CDR3 length equals 15 residues. The germline V gene has CDR1 MDHEN and CDR2 SYDVKM. V lost 7 bases, J lost 0 bases, and 13 bases lay in between. This chain's CDR3 is CASTTGQYSNQPQHF. The DNA of the CDR3 is TGTGCCAGCACGACCGGACAATATAGCAATCAGCCCCAGCATTTT.

The chain employs TRBV5-5 and TRBJ1-2; 9 bases align to TRBD1. Germline loops: CDR1 SGHKS, CDR2 YYEKEE (reference sequence). The V gene end was trimmed by 4 bases and the J gene end by 6 bases; junction bases not matched to a gene: 13. There are 16 residues in the CDR3. CDR3 DNA sequence: TGTGCCAGCAGCCTAGAAACAGGGGGCGTTGTTAATGGCTACACCTTC. Amino acids: CASSLETGGVVNGYTF.

The chain couples TRBV7-3 to TRBJ2-7; 7 bases line up with TRBD2. V was clipped by 5 bases and J by 2 bases; unmatched bases: 12. Germline V lookup: CDR1 SGHTA, CDR2 FQGTGA. CDR3 length equals 16 residues. Written as DNA, the CDR3 is TGTGCCAGCAGCCCCATGGGGGGGGGTACCCCCTACGAGCAGTACTTC. Translation: CASSPMGGGTPYEQYF.

This chain links TRBV9 with TRBJ1-4; D is uncertain. The CDR3 has 18 amino acids. Germline V CDR1 and CDR2: SGDLS, YYNGEE. The V end was cut by 0 bases, the J end by 0 bases, with 15 bases between. The CDR3 coding sequence is TGTGCCAGCAGCGTAGTCAGTTCCTTGCTCGCAACTAATGAAAAACTGTTTTTT. It encodes CASSVVSSLLATNEKLFF.

The gene calls are TRBV27 and TRBJ1-2, with TRBD1 matching 7 bases. The ends lost 6 bases at V and 8 bases at J; junction bases unmatched: 9. Germline V gene lookup returns CDR1 MNHEY and CDR2 SMNVEV (reference sequence). The CDR3 is 13 amino acids. Here the CDR3 DNA reads TGTGCCAGCAGAGCCGACAGGGTGAAAGGCTACACCTTC. This sequence encodes CASRADRVKGYTF.

The chain uses TRBV2 and TRBJ1-2; weak D call: TRBD1 (6 bases). V lost 6 bases and J lost 4, with 15 bases in between. The CDR3 runs 14 residues. Per germline, CDR1 SNHLY and CDR2 FYNNEI. This chain's CDR3 is CASRKTGKLYGYTF. CDR3 bases: TGTGCCAGCAGGAAGACAGGAAAACTCTATGGCTACACCTTC.

J is TRBJ2-1 and V is TRBV20-1; TRBD1 agrees at 8 bases. The germline V gene has CDR1 DFQATT and CDR2 SNEGSKA (reference sequence). With 6 bases clipped from V and 15 bases from J, the junction kept 10 bases outside the gene matches. The CDR3 covers 11 residues. The CDR3 DNA sequence: TGCAGTGCCCCTCCAACAGGGGGGCGGTTCTTC. It is translated as CSAPPTGGRFF.

The chain carries TRBV7-9 and TRBJ2-5, with 9 positions matching TRBD2. V shed 1 base, J shed 5 bases, and the junction held 11 bases outside the gene matches. This CDR3 has 17 residues. The germline V gene encodes CDR1 SEHNR and CDR2 FQNEAQ (reference sequence). CDR3 nucleotides: TGTGCCAGCAGCTTAGGGGCTAGCGGGGCTAAACGGGAGACCCAGTACTTC. Protein sequence: CASSLGASGAKRETQYF.

The V and J genes are TRBV6-5 and TRBJ2-2, with 7 bases fitting TRBD1. From germline, CDR1 is MNHEY and CDR2 SVGAGI. The CDR3 spans 15 residues. V lost 7 bases and J lost 4; bases outside the gene matches: 9. The CDR3 here is CASKYRTGVTGELFF. In DNA, the CDR3 is TGTGCCAGCAAATACCGCACAGGGGTCACCGGGGAGCTGTTTTTT.

This clone occurred a few times. J is TRBJ1-2 and V is TRBV5-4, with TRBD1 matching over 7 bases. The CDR3 totals 13 residues. V gave up 4 bases and J gave up 4 bases; unmatched junction bases: 4. From germline, CDR1 is SGHNT and CDR2 YYREEE (reference sequence). Here the CDR3 reads CASSRQGVYGYTF. Written as DNA, the CDR3 is TGTGCCAGCAGCAGACAGGGCGTCTATGGCTACACCTTC.

With regard to this clone: At the DNA level, this CDR3 is encoded by other sequences in the same sample as well. The chain recombines TRBV5-1 with TRBJ2-1; D is perhaps TRBD1 (6 bases). Per the germline V gene, CDR1 is SGHRS and CDR2 is YFSETQ. The CDR3 is made up of 15 amino acids. V dropped 2 bases and J dropped 0 bases, with 9 bases sitting between them. CDR3 loop: CASSLQGSSYNEQFF. In DNA, the CDR3 is TGCGCCAGCAGCTTACAGGGCAGCTCCTACAATGAGCAGTTCTTC.

The chain links TRBV27 to TRBJ1-1; the D gene is possibly TRBD1 (5 bases). In germline, CDR1 is MNHEY, CDR2 SMNVEV (reference sequence). This CDR3 is 11 amino acids long. The V gene lost 4 bases and the J gene lost 11 bases, with 11 bases spanning the gap. For the CDR3, the DNA is TGTGCCAGCAGTTCCCGGGGGAGTGCTTTCTTT. The encoded protein is CASSSRGSAFF.

The chain carries TRBV5-5 and TRBJ2-3, with D possibly TRBD2 on 6 matching bases. The CDR3 extends over 15 amino acids. From germline, CDR1 is SGHKS and CDR2 YYEKEE (reference sequence). V lost 4 bases to trimming and J lost 7 bases, with 19 bases between them. The CDR3: CASSQGLPLVYTQYF. In DNA form, the CDR3 reads TGTGCCAGCAGCCAGGGACTCCCGCTTGTATATACGCAGTATTTT.

This rearrangement joins TRBV4-3 to TRBJ1-1, with unresolved D. The CDR3 contains 15 residues. V lost 1 base, J lost 1 base, and 10 bases lay in between. Germline CDR1 is LGHNA and CDR2 is YSLEER. The CDR3 reads CASSQVAPGNTEAFF. The CDR3 DNA reads as TGCGCCAGCAGCCAAGTGGCGCCAGGGAACACTGAAGCTTTCTTT.

The CDR3 DNA sequence: TGTGCCAGCGGTCAAAACAGGGGGGGAGAGACCCAGTACTTC. The encoded protein is CASGQNRGGETQYF. The chain carries TRBV11-1 and TRBJ2-5; D may be TRBD1 (8 bases). Germline CDR1 reads SGHAT; CDR2 reads FQDESV (reference sequence). The CDR3 runs to 14 residues. V was clipped by 8 bases and J by 4 bases, with 17 bases between them.

V and J are TRBV13 and TRBJ1-1, with 7 nucleotides matching TRBD1. Germline V gene sequence: CDR1 PRHDT, CDR2 FYEKMQ (reference sequence). Germline trimming cut 8 bases from V and 5 bases from J; bases unmatched to any gene: 14. CDR3 length: 15 residues. In DNA, the CDR3 is TGTGCCAGCTCCGCATCGACGGCAGGGGGAACTGAAGCTTTCTTT. This translates into CASSASTAGGTEAFF.

The rearrangement joins TRBV2 to TRBJ2-1; 9 nucleotides line up with TRBD2. CDR3 size: 17 residues. V lost 6 bases, J lost 5 bases, and 14 bases stayed unmatched. Germline values: CDR1 SNHLY, CDR2 FYNNEI. The CDR3 sequence: CASSTGTSPRVNNEQFF. The CDR3 DNA reads TGTGCCAGCAGCACCGGGACTAGCCCTCGGGTCAACAATGAGCAGTTCTTC.

The chain uses TRBV7-2 and TRBJ1-4; 10 bases are shared with TRBD1. J lost 6 bases, V lost 4 bases, and 5 bases had no gene match. The CDR3 totals 15 residues. Germline V CDR1 and CDR2: SGHTA, FQGNSA. CDR3 loop: CASSWTGTGDEKLFF. DNA for the CDR3: TGTGCCAGCAGCTGGACCGGGACAGGGGATGAAAAACTGTTTTTT.

The V and J genes are TRBV25-1 and TRBJ1-4, with 7 positions matching TRBD1. V gave up 2 bases and J gave up 6 bases; unmatched junction bases: 3. The CDR3 is 14 amino acids. Germline V gene sequence: CDR1 MGHDK, CDR2 SYGVNS. CDR3 sequence reads: CASSENTGDEKLFF. The DNA for the CDR3 is TGTGCCAGCAGTGAAAACACAGGGGATGAAAAACTGTTTTTT.

The V gene is TRBV28, the J gene TRBJ2-6, with 9 bases lining up with TRBD1. With 7 bases clipped from V and 3 bases from J, the junction kept 4 bases outside the gene matches. This CDR3 comprises 15 residues. In germline, CDR1 is MDHEN, CDR2 SYDVKM. The CDR3 coding sequence is TGTGCCAGCACCTACAGGGGGCTTGGGGCCAACGTCCTGACTTTC. Protein sequence: CASTYRGLGANVLTF.